These 8 T cell receptor beta chains were all obtained from the same sample, sequenced in a study of CD8+ T cells in alopecia areata. RNA, once extracted, was reverse transcribed into cDNA for use as the sequencing template. Profiled with immunoSEQ multiplex PCR; TCRdb holds only in-frame clones, not every one. Found here are roughly 8,000 clones, over 65% of them singletons; the top ten hold 2.5% to 3%. Sorting of CD4+ cells into CD25+CD127- cells was carried out for roughly five patients. Sequences were obtained from CD4+ Tregs sorted from blood. All receptors derive from a human donor with alopecia areata.

This clone was seen just once. J is TRBJ2-3 and V is TRBV5-4, with unresolved D. This CDR3 has 11 amino acids. Between the trimmed V and J ends, which lost 2 bases and 6 bases, there was a span of 4 bases. The germline gives CDR1 SGHNT, CDR2 YYREEE (reference sequence). CDR3 in DNA: TGTGCCAGCAGCTTCCTTGATACGCAGTATTTT. It codes for CASSFLDTQYF. Using reference TRBV5-4 and TRBJ2-3 for the parts outside the CDR3, the full variable domain is ETGVTQSPTHLIKTRGQQVTLRCSSQSGHNTVSWYQQALGQGPQFIFQYYREEENGRGNFPPRFSGLQFPNYSSELNVNALELDDSALYLCASSFLDTQYFGPGTRLTVL.

The CDR3 sequence is CASSYSPFSGANVLTF. The CDR3 nucleotides are TGTGCCAGCAGTTACTCACCGTTCTCTGGGGCCAACGTCCTGACTTTC. V usage is TRBV6-6 and J usage is TRBJ2-6, with D hard to call. Trimming removed 0 bases at V and 0 bases at J, with 6 bases between. CDR3 size: 16 residues. Germline values: CDR1 MNHNY, CDR2 SVGAGI (reference sequence).

The chain has TRBV4-2 and TRBJ2-7, with 9 bases matching TRBD2. Germline values: CDR1 LGHNA, CDR2 YNFKEQ. Trimming cost V 2 bases and J 5 bases; bases outside gene matches: 7. There are 15 residues in the CDR3. This CDR3 reads CASSQPASGMHEQYF. The DNA of the CDR3 is TGTGCCAGCAGCCAACCGGCTAGCGGGATGCACGAGCAGTACTTC.

This clone has only a few counts. This chain joins TRBV11-2 and TRBJ2-5, with 10 bases identical to TRBD2. From germline, CDR1 is SGHAT and CDR2 FQNNGV. Germline trimming cut 6 bases from V and 5 bases from J; bases unmatched to any gene: 9. The CDR3 is 15 amino acids. The CDR3 spells CASSTGSGRVETQYF. CDR3 DNA sequence: TGTGCCAGCAGTACCGGAAGCGGGAGGGTTGAGACCCAGTACTTC.

The chain carries TRBV2 and TRBJ2-7, with D perhaps TRBD1 (5 bases). Trimming took 6 bases from V and 0 from J, leaving 18 bases between them. This CDR3 is built from 16 residues. The germline V gene has CDR1 SNHLY and CDR2 FYNNEI. The CDR3 reads CASRKTESISSYEQYF. CDR3 nucleotides: TGTGCCAGCAGGAAGACAGAATCAATAAGCTCCTACGAGCAGTACTTC.

The chain uses TRBV6-1 and TRBJ2-1; possible D gene TRBD2, 5 bases. The CDR3 runs to 15 residues. Germline values: CDR1 MNHNS, CDR2 SASEGT. The V and J ends lost 11 bases and 4 bases respectively, with 21 bases between them. CDR3: CAPKADLIQYNEQFF. The CDR3 DNA reads TGTGCCCCGAAAGCGGACCTAATACAATACAATGAGCAGTTCTTC.

This chain uses TRBV7-9 with TRBJ2-1; possibly TRBD2 for D (6 bases). This CDR3 region has 15 residues. V lost 3 bases, J lost 3 bases, and 12 bases lay in between. The germline V gene encodes CDR1 SEHNR and CDR2 FQNEAQ (reference sequence). CDR3 region: CASSFSGRYYNEQFF. The CDR3 coding sequence is TGTGCCAGCAGCTTTTCGGGGAGGTACTACAATGAGCAGTTCTTC.

The chain recombines TRBV29-1 with TRBJ1-2; D ambiguous. The CDR3 sequence is 12 residues long. The germline V gene encodes CDR1 SQVTM and CDR2 ANQGSEA. V shed 4 bases and J shed 7 bases, with 13 bases lying between them. The DNA for the CDR3 is TGCAGCGTTGTCGGGAGGGTCACTGGCTACACCTTC. Its translation: CSVVGRVTGYTF.